Below, 15 T cell receptor beta chains from the same sample are listed, as sequenced in a study of blood T cell repertoires in COVID-19. TCRdb's table, derived via immunoSEQ multiplex PCR, lists solely in-frame clones and lacks some. The repertoire holds 250,000 to 300,000 clones, with about three quarters as singletons. The sample consisted of peripheral blood. Receptors were obtained from an elderly woman with acute or convalescent COVID-19.

V usage is TRBV5-5 and J usage is TRBJ2-1; no reliable D call. Germline lookup yields CDR1 SGHKS and CDR2 YYEKEE (reference sequence). This CDR3 has 11 amino acids. Trimming cost V 0 bases and J 13 bases, with 8 bases left between them. CDR3 nucleotide sequence: TGTGCCAGCAGCTTGGGGGCAGCTCAGTTCTTC. Residues: CASSLGAAQFF.

The chain recombines TRBV6-2 or TRBV6-3 with TRBJ2-7; a weak D match, TRBD2 (5 bases). Trimming cost V 0 bases and J 7 bases, with 13 bases left between them. Looked up from germline, CDR1 is MNHEY and CDR2 is SVGEGT. The length of the CDR3 is 14 residues. This chain's CDR3 is CASSYSRNTREQYF. The CDR3 bases are TGTGCCAGCAGTTACTCGAGGAACACTAGGGAGCAGTACTTC.

This clone has at least ten counts. The CDR3 DNA sequence: TGTGCCAGCAGCTTGGGACCTAGCGGGAGCCAAGAGACCCAGTACTTC. Translation: CASSLGPSGSQETQYF. The chain recombines TRBV9 with TRBJ2-5; 10 bases agree with TRBD2. The CDR3 is 16 amino acids. Trimming at V came to 4 bases and at J to 1 base, leaving 7 bases not matched to a gene. Germline values: CDR1 SGDLS, CDR2 YYNGEE. Variable domain in full (rest from reference TRBV9 and TRBJ2-5): DSGVTQTPKHLITATGQRVTLRCSPRSGDLSVYWYQQSLDQGLQFLIQYYNGEERAKGNILERFSAQQFPDLHSELNLSSLELGDSALYFCASSLGPSGSQETQYFGPGTRLLVL.

This CDR3 reads CASSMTGNYGYTF. As DNA, the CDR3 is TGTGCCAGCAGTATGACTGGGAACTATGGCTACACCTTC. This sequence joins TRBV2 and TRBJ1-2; D gene ambiguous. Germline V gene sequence: CDR1 SNHLY, CDR2 FYNNEI. V shed 5 bases and J shed 2 bases, with 9 bases lying between them. This CDR3 has 13 amino acids.

The chain uses TRBV6-1 and TRBJ1-5, with D perhaps TRBD1 (6 bases). The ends were cut back, 5 bases at V and 4 bases at J, with 15 bases in the middle. Per the germline V gene, CDR1 is MNHNS and CDR2 is SASEGT. This CDR3 has 15 amino acids. CDR3 nucleotide sequence: TGTGCCAGCAGTCCTACAGGGAGGGAAAATCAGCCCCAGCATTTT. It is translated as CASSPTGRENQPQHF.

This clone came up a few times. This chain uses TRBV27 with TRBJ1-6, with D possibly being TRBD1 (5 bases). With 2 bases removed from V and 4 bases from J, the gap between germline ends came to 15 bases. The length of the CDR3 is 17 residues. The germline CDR1 and CDR2 sequences are MNHEY and SMNVEV (reference sequence). DNA for the CDR3: TGTGCCAGCAGTTTAGAGTGGGGCGGTGCTTATAATTCACCCCTCCACTTT. This translates into CASSLEWGGAYNSPLHF.

This clone was seen only a few times. The V gene is TRBV19, the J gene TRBJ1-5; 9 bases align to TRBD1. The CDR3 has 16 amino acids. The junction had 10 bases not matched to a gene; V was cut back by 4 bases and J by 6 bases. In germline, CDR1 is LNHDA, CDR2 SQIVND (reference sequence). CDR3 region: CASSTTGGTGSQPQHF. The CDR3 coding sequence is TGTGCCAGTAGTACAACCGGGGGGACAGGGTCTCAGCCCCAGCATTTT.

The chain couples TRBV6-5 to TRBJ2-1; D unresolved. The germline V gene has CDR1 MNHEY and CDR2 SVGAGI. V lost 0 bases to trimming and J lost 10 bases, with 16 bases between them. The CDR3 spans 15 residues. Here the CDR3 reads CASSYSTLGVTEQFF. For the CDR3, the DNA is TGTGCCAGCAGTTACTCGACTCTAGGTGTCACGGAGCAGTTCTTC.

The gene calls are TRBV29-1 and TRBJ2-7, with 7 bases that match TRBD1. V lost 4 bases, J lost 3 bases, and 9 bases stayed unmatched. CDR1 is SQVTM, CDR2 ANQGSEA, per germline. CDR3 length: 14 amino acids. The CDR3 region has the DNA TGCAGCGTTGCGGTCGGGACAGACATCTACGAGCAGTACTTC. This translates into CSVAVGTDIYEQYF.

The rearrangement uses TRBV5-1 and TRBJ2-7, with 8 bases fitting TRBD1. The CDR3 is made up of 15 amino acids. Germline V CDR1 and CDR2: SGHRS, YFSETQ. The trim removed 1 base at V and 5 bases at J, leaving 8 bases unmatched. The CDR3: CASSLIGQGADEQYF. Here the CDR3 DNA reads TGCGCCAGCAGCTTGATAGGCCAGGGGGCTGACGAGCAGTACTTC. Using reference TRBV5-1 and TRBJ2-7 for the parts outside the CDR3, the full variable domain is KAGVTQTPRYLIKTRGQQVTLSCSPISGHRSVSWYQQTPGQGLQFLFEYFSETQRNKGNFPGRFSGRQFSNSRSEMNVSTLELGDSALYLCASSLIGQGADEQYFGPGTRLTVT.

This chain joins TRBV6-1 and TRBJ1-1; TRBD1 might be the D (5 bases). Germline CDR1 and CDR2: MNHNS and SASEGT. This CDR3 is 14 amino acids long. With 2 bases removed from V and 4 bases from J, the gap between germline ends came to 11 bases. Written as DNA, the CDR3 is TGTGCCAGCAGTGAATTTAGGGGAACCACTGAAGCTTTCTTT. Its translation is CASSEFRGTTEAFF.

The V gene is TRBV29-1, the J gene TRBJ1-4, with D hard to call. Between the trimmed V and J ends, which lost 0 bases and 5 bases, there was a span of 7 bases. CDR1 and CDR2 from the germline V gene are SQVTM and ANQGSEA. This CDR3 is 13 amino acids long. CDR3 residues: CSVEDRGNEKLFF. The CDR3 nucleotides are TGCAGCGTTGAAGATCGAGGGAATGAAAAACTGTTTTTT.

The chain carries TRBV3-1 (or the pseudogene TRBV3-2) and TRBJ1-1; a possible D gene is TRBD1 (6 bases). This CDR3 is built from 12 residues. CDR1 is LGHDT and CDR2 is YNNKEL in the germline V gene (reference sequence). V was cut by 10 bases and J by 3 bases, with 12 bases left in between. The CDR3 coding sequence is TGTGCCACCGCGGGGGGCGACACTGAAGCTTTCTTT. As protein: CATAGGDTEAFF.

This chain links TRBV10-1 with TRBJ1-2; no clear D. The CDR3 consists of 12 residues. Trimming stripped 3 bases from V and 7 bases from J, with 9 bases between. Germline values: CDR1 WNHNN, CDR2 SYGVQD (reference sequence). The CDR3: CASSDRNTGYTF. For the CDR3, the DNA is TGCGCCAGCAGTGACAGGAACACTGGCTACACCTTC.

V gene TRBV11-1 combines with J gene TRBJ2-7; weak D call: TRBD2 (6 bases). Deletions cut 1 base from V and 4 bases from J, with 11 bases between. The CDR3 is 14 amino acids. CDR1 SGHAT and CDR2 FQDESV come from the germline V gene (reference sequence). CDR3 nucleotide sequence: TGTGCCAGCAGCTTAGATGCGGGAACTTACGAGCAGTACTTC. It translates to CASSLDAGTYEQYF.